This T cell receptor (beta chain) was recovered during a study of T cell responses to AZD1222 COVID-19 vaccine. Findings of the study overall: Clonal diversity may have been underestimated, and the donors were mostly white British, with more females than males. Among those given AZD1222, only five to seven were seropositive at baseline.

Measured with immunoSEQ multiplex PCR; TCRdb has only the in-frame clones, and not every one. The sample shows about 150,000 clones, approximately 85% of them seen only once. A note on this clone: The target antigen is unknown.

The CDR3 spans 14 residues. V was pared by 3 bases and J by 5 bases, with 13 bases between. Germline lookup yields CDR1 LNHDA and CDR2 SQIVND (reference sequence). This chain links TRBV19 with TRBJ1-1; TRBD1 might be the D (5 bases). This specimen consisted of peripheral blood, obtained 28 days after the second dose of the MenACWY control vaccine. This clonotype was obtained from an adult who received the MenACWY meningococcal vaccine as a control. The CDR3 DNA follows: TGTGCCAGTAGTATGGGGGGTGAGGGGACTGAAGCTTTCTTT. Its protein product is CASSMGGEGTEAFF.